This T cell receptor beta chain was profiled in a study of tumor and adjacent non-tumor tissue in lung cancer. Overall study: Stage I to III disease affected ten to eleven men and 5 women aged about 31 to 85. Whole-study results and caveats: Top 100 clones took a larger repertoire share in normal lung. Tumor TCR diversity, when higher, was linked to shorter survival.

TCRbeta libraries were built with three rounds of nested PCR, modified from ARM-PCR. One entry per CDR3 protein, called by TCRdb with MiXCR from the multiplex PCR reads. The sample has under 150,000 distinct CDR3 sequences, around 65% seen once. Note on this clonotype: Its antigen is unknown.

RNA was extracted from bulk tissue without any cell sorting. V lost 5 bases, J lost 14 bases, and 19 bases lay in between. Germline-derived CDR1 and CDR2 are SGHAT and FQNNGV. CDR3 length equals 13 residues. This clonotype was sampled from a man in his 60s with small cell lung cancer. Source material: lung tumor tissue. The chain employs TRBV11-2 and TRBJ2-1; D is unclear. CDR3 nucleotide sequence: TGTGCCAGCAGCCTGGGGAACTACAATGACAAGTTCTTC. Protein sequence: CASSLGNYNDKFF.